The subject of this entry is one T cell receptor (beta chain). The junction shows a germline mismatch at one end, possibly a read error. CDR1 and CDR2 (germline): SEHNR, FQNEAQ (reference sequence). The CDR3 runs 15 residues. RNA transcripts were the template, and TCR beta CDR3 regions were amplified from them. An initial RT-PCR round employing HTBI primers preceded a second-round multiplex PCR. Using its own MiXCR run on the multiplex PCR reads, TCRdb lists one record per CDR3 protein. Of 45,000 to 60,000 distinct CDR3 sequences in the sample, approximately 50% are singletons; the top ten hold over 3.5%. The data are from a study of Graves' ophthalmopathy and Graves' hyperthyroidism.

This clonotype originated in an adult woman with Graves' ophthalmopathy. Sequenced input: peripheral blood. V and J are TRBV7-9 and TRBJ1-4; D is undetermined. CDR3 in DNA: TGTGCCAGCAGCTTAAGCGCAGTGGCAAGCGAAAAACTGTTCTTT. It is translated as CASSLSAVASEKLFF.